This T cell receptor beta chain was documented in a study of T cell repertoires in cytomegalovirus infection. Trimming shortened V by 5 bases and J by 5 bases, and 9 bases separated the two germline ends. In germline, CDR1 is MDHEN, CDR2 SYDVKM. CDR3 length: 12 amino acids. This clonotype was counted once. TCRdb redid the calling of the reads with MiXCR, one entry per CDR3 protein. This table has about 97,000 distinct CDR3 sequences, about 15% appearing once. The chain has TRBV28 and TRBJ2-5, with D hard to call. This clonotype was sampled from a human donor in good health (CMV status not recorded). Some clones in this sample may be carry-over from other donors' samples. Sequencing used PBMCs. CDR3 sequence (DNA): TGTGCCAGCAGTGACCCAGTTGAGACCCAGTACTTC. Protein product: CASSDPVETQYF.